This T cell receptor beta chain was sequenced for a study of OX40 agonist ivuxolimab in advanced cancers. Points from the study as a whole: It was also the case that some nonresponders had low normalized T-cell clonal expansion.

Comments on this clone: The antigen is unknown.

CDR3 size: 18 residues. The V gene end was trimmed by 7 bases and the J gene end by 0 bases; junction bases not matched to a gene: 12. Germline V gene data show CDR1 as MNHEY and CDR2 as SMNVEV (reference sequence). Sampled blood was obtained at baseline, cycle 4 day 1, and cycle 7 day 1. Clones were sequenced by immunoSEQ multiplex PCR, and TCRdb holds only the in-frame ones, with some missing. The data contain 50,000 to 70,000 clones, around four fifths of them seen just once; the ten biggest clones take up approximately 2.8%. The receptor was isolated from an adult with an advanced solid tumor such as melanoma, head and neck, liver or kidney cancer. This chain connects TRBV27 to TRBJ2-2; 9 nucleotides match TRBD2. The sample consisted of CD4+ or CD8+ T cells sorted from blood, taken in a trial of the OX40 agonist ivuxolimab. CDR3 loop: CASILLGASGTNTGELFF. The DNA of the CDR3 is TGTGCCAGCATCCTCCTCGGGGCTAGCGGGACGAACACCGGGGAGCTGTTTTTT.